A selection of T cell receptor beta chains follows, all from one sample in a study of blood T cell repertoires in COVID-19. Assay used: immunoSEQ multiplex PCR; TCRdb lists only in-frame clones, some missing. The sample carries roughly 280,000 clones, 87% recorded once. The source material was peripheral blood. The receptors here all came from a woman aged 50 to 60 who had recovered from COVID-19. Each CDR3 is given with its conserved first and last residue. Fields, in order: J gene, D gene, V gene, clone size, CDR3 protein, CDR3 DNA. The D gene is left open where the match is weak. Clone size is given for some rows only: seen once, a few or many times, or a class if the clone is expanded.

J: TRBJ2-1; D: NA; V: TRBV19; size: NA; CDR3: CASSRLGGASHEQFF; DNA: TGTGCCAGTAGCCGCCTGGGCGGGGCAAGCCATGAGCAGTTCTTC
J: TRBJ2-1; D: TRBD2; V: TRBV11-2; size: NA; CDR3: CASLQTSGGNEQFF; DNA: TGTGCCAGTTTACAGACTAGCGGGGGTAATGAGCAGTTCTTC
J: TRBJ2-7; D: TRBD1; V: TRBV13; size: few; CDR3: CASSLWGTGEGEQYF; DNA: TGTGCCAGCAGCTTATGGGGGACAGGGGAGGGCGAGCAGTACTTC
J: TRBJ1-6; D: NA; V: TRBV4-3; size: NA; CDR3: CASSQAPGRYNSPLHF; DNA: TGCGCCAGCAGCCAAGCACCAGGGCGGTATAATTCACCCCTCCACTTT
J: TRBJ1-1; D: NA; V: TRBV12-3/TRBV12-4; size: NA; CDR3: CASTPSMNTEAFF; DNA: TGTGCCAGCACCCCGAGCATGAACACTGAAGCTTTCTTT
J: TRBJ1-1; D: NA; V: TRBV9; size: NA; CDR3: CASSPRPQTVEAFF; DNA: TGTGCCAGCAGCCCCCGACCCCAGACAGTTGAAGCTTTCTTT
J: TRBJ2-7; D: TRBD1; V: TRBV28; size: NA; CDR3: CASSPGTGGLRGEQYF; DNA: TGTGCCAGCAGTCCGGGGACAGGGGGGCTCCGAGGTGAGCAGTACTTC
J: TRBJ2-1; D: TRBD2; V: TRBV16; size: once; CDR3: CASSQSGTSGGARQFF; DNA: TGTGCCAGCAGCCAATCGGGGACTAGCGGGGGGGCCAGGCAGTTCTTC
J: TRBJ1-2; D: NA; V: TRBV5-5; size: NA; CDR3: CASSLLLQGMGGYTF; DNA: TGTGCCAGCAGCTTACTTTTGCAGGGGATGGGTGGCTACACCTTC
J: TRBJ2-7; D: TRBD2; V: TRBV5-1; size: NA; CDR3: CASSRWGLAGASEQYF; DNA: TGCGCCAGCAGCCGGTGGGGACTAGCGGGAGCATCCGAGCAGTACTTC